A single sample gave rise to the 15 T cell receptor beta chains below, sequenced in a study of shared clonotypes between healthy human individuals. Data came from immunoSEQ multiplex PCR; TCRdb stores just in-frame clones and leaves some out. The sample has about 2.1 million clones; 80% to 95% are singletons. As defined, naive CD8 cells were CD45RO-negative and positively selected for CCR7, with terminally differentiated effector memory CD45RA+ cells excluded. Source material: naive CD8+ T cells from PBMCs. These receptors were collected from a man aged 18 to 30 in good health. Some clones in this sample may be carry-over from other donors' samples.

CDR3 residues: CASSLGQLEQYF. For the CDR3, the DNA is TGTGCCAGCAGCTTGGGACAGTTGGAGCAGTACTTC. The chain couples TRBV7-9 to TRBJ2-7, with 7 bases lining up with TRBD1. V gave up 3 bases and J gave up 7 bases; unmatched junction bases: 3. CDR3 length equals 12 residues. CDR1 and CDR2 from the germline V gene are SEHNR and FQNEAQ (reference sequence).

This clone was detected once. This rearrangement joins TRBV5-1 to TRBJ1-1; the D gene is possibly TRBD1 (6 bases). Germline CDR1 reads SGHRS; CDR2 reads YFSETQ. This CDR3 contains 16 residues. The V end lost 1 base, the J end lost 3 bases, and 16 bases lay between the germline ends. The CDR3: CASSLSGGRGDTEAFF. The CDR3 nucleotides are TGCGCCAGCAGCTTGTCGGGGGGGCGCGGTGACACTGAAGCTTTCTTT.

The chain combines TRBV2 with TRBJ2-5, with TRBD1 matching over 8 bases. The CDR3 extends over 15 amino acids. V shed 2 bases, J shed 4 bases, and the junction held 6 bases outside the gene matches. Germline V gene lookup returns CDR1 SNHLY and CDR2 FYNNEI. The CDR3 loop reads CASSEHRDRGETQYF. The CDR3 bases are TGTGCCAGCAGTGAACACCGAGACAGGGGAGAGACCCAGTACTTC.

As DNA, the CDR3 is TGTGCCAGCAGCTTGGGACTAGCGGGTCCAAATGAGCAGTTCTTC. Translation gives CASSLGLAGPNEQFF. The chain couples TRBV5-8 to TRBJ2-1, with TRBD2 matching 10 bases. This CDR3 region has 15 residues. Per germline, CDR1 SGHTS and CDR2 YDEGEE. With 0 bases clipped from V and 7 bases from J, the junction kept 4 bases outside the gene matches.

The CDR3 region is CASGETGGDSQPQHF. The CDR3 coding sequence is TGTGCCAGCGGGGAGACAGGGGGCGATTCTCAGCCCCAGCATTTT. This sequence joins TRBV27 and TRBJ1-5; 10 positions match TRBD1. This CDR3 has 15 residues. Germline V CDR1 and CDR2: MNHEY, SMNVEV (reference sequence). V was pared by 8 bases and J by 6 bases, with 10 bases of the junction left unmatched.

This clone was counted only a few times. Other DNA sequences in this sample translate to the same CDR3. This CDR3 reads CASSIVPGTEAFF. In nucleotides, the CDR3 is TGTGCCAGTAGTATAGTTCCGGGTACTGAAGCTTTCTTT. The chain has TRBV19 and TRBJ1-1; D remains unclear. The germline gives CDR1 LNHDA, CDR2 SQIVND (reference sequence). Trimming cost V 1 base and J 5 bases, with 8 bases left between them. This CDR3 has 13 residues.

This chain uses TRBV10-2 with TRBJ2-1; 12 bases are shared with TRBD2. J lost 13 bases, V lost 3 bases, and 16 bases had no gene match. The CDR3 spans 17 residues. Germline CDR1 is WSHSY and CDR2 is SAAADI. The CDR3 protein is CASSEIVVASGRGKQFF. The CDR3 nucleotides read TGCGCCAGCAGTGAAATAGTCGTCGCTAGCGGGAGGGGGAAACAGTTCTTC.

This chain links TRBV27 with TRBJ2-5, with 8 bases that match TRBD1. CDR1 MNHEY and CDR2 SMNVEV come from the germline V gene (reference sequence). The CDR3 extends over 14 amino acids. V shed 5 bases, J shed 6 bases, and the junction held 8 bases outside the gene matches. CDR3 amino acids: CASSKGTGGKTQYF. The CDR3 coding sequence is TGTGCCAGCAGTAAAGGGACAGGAGGAAAGACCCAGTACTTC.

The chain is built from TRBV28 and TRBJ2-1; 10 positions agree with TRBD2. CDR3 length: 16 amino acids. Trimming took 1 base from V and 6 from J; bases not matched to a gene: 6. From germline, CDR1 is MDHEN and CDR2 SYDVKM. This CDR3 reads CASSLYLAGVTNEQFF. DNA for the CDR3: TGTGCCAGCAGTTTATATCTAGCGGGAGTAACCAATGAGCAGTTCTTC.

The genes are TRBV19 and TRBJ2-1; D possibly corresponds to TRBD2 (5 bases). This CDR3 is built from 15 residues. The V gene's germline CDR1 is LNHDA and CDR2 SQIVND (reference sequence). V was pared by 5 bases and J by 0 bases, with 11 bases between. Written as DNA, the CDR3 is TGTGCCAGTAGTGACGACTACAGCTCCTACAATGAGCAGTTCTTC. It specifies CASSDDYSSYNEQFF.

This clone was counted a single time. The V call is TRBV6-6, the J call TRBJ2-7, with D tentatively TRBD1 (6 bases). This CDR3 region has 13 residues. The V end lost 2 bases, the J end lost 3 bases, and 8 bases lay between the germline ends. CDR1 and CDR2 from the germline V gene are MNHNY and SVGAGI (reference sequence). The chain's CDR3 is CASSYGDIYEQYF. The CDR3 bases are TGTGCCAGCAGTTACGGGGACATCTACGAGCAGTACTTC.

The chain has TRBV10-3 and TRBJ2-5; maybe TRBD2 (7 bases). The CDR3 is 13 residues long. Trimming shortened V by 6 bases and J by 2 bases, and 10 bases separated the two germline ends. Germline values: CDR1 ENHRY, CDR2 SYGVKD. CDR3 sequence (DNA): TGTGCCATCAGGGAGGGGGGGCAAGAGACCCAGTACTTC. Residues: CAIREGGQETQYF.

The chain uses TRBV20-1 and TRBJ2-7; weak D call: TRBD2 (6 bases). CDR3 length equals 11 residues. Germline lookup yields CDR1 DFQATT and CDR2 SNEGSKA (reference sequence). V was shortened by 6 bases and J by 6 bases, with 12 bases between the two germline ends. Here the CDR3 DNA reads TGCAGTGCCGCTCCGGGAGTCGAGCAGTACTTC. Translated: CSAAPGVEQYF.

This chain links TRBV9 with TRBJ2-7, with D possibly TRBD2 on 6 matching bases. CDR3 length equals 13 residues. Germline V gene sequence: CDR1 SGDLS, CDR2 YYNGEE. Trimming took off 5 bases at V and 6 bases at J, with 15 bases between the two ends. This CDR3 is CASRGIEGGEQYF. The CDR3 coding sequence is TGTGCCAGCAGGGGAATAGAGGGAGGCGAGCAGTACTTC.

This clone was seen just once. In nucleotides, the CDR3 is TGTGCCAGCAGCTTAGCGCCCAGGCTGAACACTGAAGCTTTCTTT. Translation gives CASSLAPRLNTEAFF. The chain carries TRBV7-9 and TRBJ1-1, with no clear D. V was clipped by 0 bases and J by 0 bases, with 8 bases between them. CDR3 length: 15 amino acids. Germline V gene lookup returns CDR1 SEHNR and CDR2 FQNEAQ (reference sequence).